A single sample is the source of the 24 T cell receptor beta chains below, sequenced in a study of technical replicates of blood from a handful of donors. Clones were sequenced by immunoSEQ multiplex PCR, and TCRdb holds only the in-frame ones, with some missing. The sample lists about 78,000 clones; just under 95% were seen once. The specimen was T cells isolated from PBMCs. The source is a human donor in good health.

V gene TRBV25-1 combines with J gene TRBJ2-7; maybe TRBD1 (5 bases). The germline CDR1 and CDR2 sequences are MGHDK and SYGVNS. V was pared by 7 bases and J by 4 bases, with 8 bases between. The CDR3 is made up of 11 amino acids. Here the CDR3 reads CASTDSYEQYF. In DNA form, the CDR3 reads TGTGCCAGCACAGACAGTTACGAGCAGTACTTC.

The chain carries TRBV5-1 and TRBJ1-1; the match to TRBD1 covers 9 bases. CDR3 size: 14 residues. Germline CDR1 SGHRS, CDR2 YFSETQ. V lost 4 bases, J lost 5 bases, and 6 bases stayed unmatched. Written as DNA, the CDR3 is TGCGCCAGCAGCCCGGGGACAGGGAAGACTGAAGCTTTCTTT. Translating gives CASSPGTGKTEAFF.

The chain couples TRBV27 to TRBJ2-5; 8 nucleotides align to TRBD2. The germline V gene encodes CDR1 MNHEY and CDR2 SMNVEV (reference sequence). After removal of 3 bases from V and 4 bases from J, the junction contained 7 bases not matched to a gene. The CDR3 covers 15 residues. CDR3 in amino acids: CASSFSSGSRETQYF. CDR3 DNA: TGTGCCAGCAGTTTCTCCAGCGGGAGCAGAGAGACCCAGTACTTC.

This chain connects TRBV10-3 to TRBJ2-5; 16 bases match TRBD2. The CDR3 consists of 18 residues. From germline, CDR1 is ENHRY and CDR2 SYGVKD. Trimming took 3 bases from V and 2 from J; bases not matched to a gene: 6. The CDR3 nucleotides are TGTGCCATCAGTGACCCGGGACTAGCGGGAGGGTATCAAGAGACCCAGTACTTC. Its protein is CAISDPGLAGGYQETQYF.

The chain employs TRBV2 and TRBJ2-1, with D tentatively TRBD2 (6 bases). Germline CDR1 and CDR2: SNHLY and FYNNEI. The CDR3 is made up of 14 amino acids. Trimming cost V 5 bases and J 4 bases, with 12 bases left between them. CDR3: CASSRTTIYNEQFF. CDR3 sequence (DNA): TGTGCCAGCAGTAGGACTACGATTTACAATGAGCAGTTCTTC.

Here the CDR3 reads CASSLRQVNQPQHF. CDR3 sequence (DNA): TGTGCCAGCAGCCTAAGACAGGTAAATCAGCCCCAGCATTTT. J is TRBJ1-5 and V is TRBV27, with D possibly being TRBD1 (6 bases). Trimming stripped 6 bases from V and 4 bases from J, with 13 bases between. Germline V gene data show CDR1 as MNHEY and CDR2 as SMNVEV (reference sequence). The CDR3 loop spans 14 amino acids.

This chain links TRBV5-5 with TRBJ2-3, with D tentatively TRBD2 (6 bases). From germline, CDR1 is SGHKS and CDR2 YYEKEE (reference sequence). The germline V and J ends were trimmed by 3 bases and 3 bases, with 14 bases remaining between them. The CDR3 has 15 residues. In nucleotides, the CDR3 is TGTGCCAGCAGCTCTCCTAGCCGGGGGACAGATACGCAGTATTTT. This translates into CASSSPSRGTDTQYF.

The J gene is TRBJ2-7, the V gene TRBV4-2; a possible D gene is TRBD1 (5 bases). The germline gives CDR1 LGHNA, CDR2 YNFKEQ. This CDR3 has 14 amino acids. The ends were cut back, 0 bases at V and 6 bases at J, with 12 bases in the middle. CDR3 residues: CASSQDYDSSEQYF. CDR3 DNA sequence: TGTGCCAGCAGCCAAGATTACGACAGCTCCGAGCAGTACTTC.

The chain employs TRBV5-4 and TRBJ1-2; D is perhaps TRBD1 (6 bases). The V gene's germline CDR1 is SGHNT and CDR2 YYREEE (reference sequence). The CDR3 covers 15 residues. V shed 4 bases and J shed 6 bases, with 19 bases lying between them. CDR3 sequence reads: CASSPPYRDEDGYTF. As DNA, the CDR3 is TGTGCCAGCAGCCCGCCTTACAGGGATGAAGATGGCTACACCTTC.

This clone was counted between two and nine times. V gene TRBV6-6 combines with J gene TRBJ1-3; 7 positions agree with TRBD1. Unmatched junction bases numbered 4, after V lost 5 bases and J lost 3 bases. This CDR3 has 14 residues. CDR1 is MNHNY, CDR2 SVGAGI, per germline (reference sequence). CDR3 nucleotide sequence: TGTGCCAGCAGTAAGACAGGGATTGGAAACACCATATATTTT. This encodes CASSKTGIGNTIYF.

The rearrangement joins TRBV5-1 to TRBJ2-1, with D possibly being TRBD2 (7 bases). V was cut by 5 bases and J by 6 bases, with 12 bases left in between. Germline assignment: CDR1 SGHRS and CDR2 YFSETQ. This CDR3 spans 13 amino acids. The CDR3 spells CASSPRGANEQFF. In DNA form, the CDR3 reads TGCGCCAGCAGTCCTCGGGGGGCCAATGAGCAGTTCTTC.

The chain recombines TRBV21-1 with TRBJ2-4; the DNA was not used to check the table's D call, TRBD1. TRBV21-1 constitutes a pseudogene. The CDR3 contains 14 residues. CDR3: CASSPQTGIGIQYF. The CDR3 DNA follows: TGTGCCAGCAGCCCTCAGACAGGGATCGGCATTCAGTACTTC.

The chain couples TRBV27 to TRBJ1-2; 7 nucleotides line up with TRBD1. CDR1 MNHEY and CDR2 SMNVEV come from the germline V gene (reference sequence). The junction had 7 bases not matched to a gene; V was cut back by 6 bases and J by 9 bases. The CDR3 runs 12 residues. This CDR3 reads CASRGTAFSYTF. As DNA, the CDR3 is TGTGCCAGCAGGGGGACAGCCTTTAGCTACACCTTC.

The rearrangement uses TRBV6-5 and TRBJ2-7, with D possibly TRBD1 on 6 matching bases. V was cut by 2 bases and J by 1 base, with 9 bases left in between. Germline CDR1 MNHEY, CDR2 SVGAGI. The CDR3 totals 14 residues. The CDR3, as DNA: TGTGCCAGCAGTTACGGGACACCTTCCTACGAGCAGTACTTC. Translating gives CASSYGTPSYEQYF.

V usage is TRBV10-3 and J usage is TRBJ2-4; 8 nucleotides agree with TRBD1. After removal of 5 bases from V and 0 bases from J, the junction contained 9 bases not matched to a gene. Germline V gives CDR1 ENHRY, CDR2 SYGVKD. The CDR3 loop spans 17 amino acids. CDR3 bases: TGTGCCATCAGTAGGGCAGGGGGCTATGAAGCCAAAAACATTCAGTACTTC. Its protein product is CAISRAGGYEAKNIQYF.

The chain couples TRBV19 to TRBJ1-1; TRBD1 is a possible D gene (6 bases). V dropped 2 bases and J dropped 4 bases, with 11 bases sitting between them. The CDR3 runs 14 residues. CDR1 and CDR2 (germline): LNHDA, SQIVND (reference sequence). CDR3 loop: CASSITQGITEAFF. The CDR3 DNA reads as TGTGCCAGTAGTATAACACAGGGCATCACTGAAGCTTTCTTT.

The chain links TRBV4-1 to TRBJ2-1; TRBD2 matches at 7 bases. J lost 5 bases, V lost 3 bases, and 10 bases had no gene match. This CDR3 region has 16 residues. The germline gives CDR1 MGHRA, CDR2 YSYEKL. CDR3 coding DNA: TGCGCCAGCAGCCAGCCGGCTCTAGCGGTCCACAATGAGCAGTTCTTC. Protein: CASSQPALAVHNEQFF.

The J gene is TRBJ2-1, the V gene TRBV5-4; D is possibly TRBD2 (5 bases). The germline V and J ends were trimmed by 1 base and 8 bases, with 10 bases remaining between them. Germline lookup yields CDR1 SGHNT and CDR2 YYREEE (reference sequence). The CDR3 runs to 13 residues. Here the CDR3 reads CASSLLDYDEQFF. The CDR3 coding sequence is TGTGCCAGCAGCTTGCTAGACTATGATGAGCAGTTCTTC.

The chain has TRBV5-1 and TRBJ1-5; the match to TRBD1 covers 7 bases. The length of the CDR3 is 14 residues. V shed 1 base and J 5 bases; nucleotides not matched to a gene: 3. Germline loops: CDR1 SGHRS, CDR2 YFSETQ. The CDR3: CASSLNQGDQPQHF. CDR3 bases: TGCGCCAGCAGCTTGAACCAGGGGGATCAGCCCCAGCATTTT.

The V call is TRBV19, the J call TRBJ2-5; 7 positions agree with TRBD1. Germline values: CDR1 LNHDA, CDR2 SQIVND (reference sequence). J lost 4 bases, V lost 1 base, and 6 bases had no gene match. CDR3 length: 15 amino acids. Here the CDR3 DNA reads TGTGCCAGTAGTATAGCTGAGGGGGCGGGAGAGACCCAGTACTTC. Translating gives CASSIAEGAGETQYF.

This chain links TRBV27 with TRBJ2-7; the D gene is possibly TRBD1 (6 bases). The germline V gene encodes CDR1 MNHEY and CDR2 SMNVEV (reference sequence). The CDR3 totals 16 residues. Trimming removed 4 bases at V and 5 bases at J, with 21 bases between. The CDR3 DNA sequence: TGTGCCAGCAGTTACTTCCCTCTAAGGACAGACGACGAGCAGTACTTC. Encoded protein: CASSYFPLRTDDEQYF.

The chain carries TRBV7-9 and TRBJ2-2; perhaps TRBD1 as D (5 bases). Germline CDR1 reads SEHNR; CDR2 reads FQNEAQ (reference sequence). The CDR3 is made up of 15 amino acids. The ends were cut back, 2 bases at V and 4 bases at J, with 11 bases in the middle. The CDR3 sequence: CASSLNDRPTGELFF. The CDR3 DNA reads as TGTGCCAGCAGCTTAAATGACAGACCCACCGGGGAGCTGTTTTTT.

For the CDR3, the DNA is TGTGCCAGCAGTGCCTCGGGACAAGAGACCCAGTACTTC. Translating gives CASSASGQETQYF. V gene TRBV2 combines with J gene TRBJ2-5, with D possibly being TRBD2 (5 bases). The CDR3 has 13 amino acids. In germline, CDR1 is SNHLY, CDR2 FYNNEI. V lost 4 bases and J 2 bases, leaving 8 bases between the germline ends.

The chain uses TRBV27 and TRBJ2-7; 7 nucleotides line up with TRBD1. Trimming at V came to 5 bases and at J to 3 bases, leaving 7 bases not matched to a gene. Germline loops: CDR1 MNHEY, CDR2 SMNVEV (reference sequence). This CDR3 region has 14 residues. CDR3 residues: CASSKPGQLYEQYF. CDR3 sequence (DNA): TGTGCCAGCAGTAAACCGGGACAGCTCTACGAGCAGTACTTC.